This T cell receptor beta chain emerged from a study of blood T cell repertoires in COVID-19. At the level of the study: PBMCs, B-cell-depleted T cells, or T cells provided the cDNA or gDNA that made up the material.

Those who participated ranged in age from roughly 18 to 89 years and resided in about two dozen US areas. Clinical history as reported by participants underpinned cohort assignment. Study processing details: Estimates of nucleated cell counts were drawn from the amplification of reference gene primers. Assay used: immunoSEQ multiplex PCR; TCRdb lists only in-frame clones, some missing. Clonal size and the V and J genes are those of that table, whereas D and trimming came from the DNA. Found here are about 280,000 clones, 70% to 90% of them singletons; the top ten hold roughly 4%. The ends were cut back, 1 base at V and 6 bases at J, with 14 bases in the middle. The V gene's germline CDR1 is SGHNT and CDR2 YYREEE (reference sequence). The CDR3 sequence is 16 residues long.

This TCR derives from a woman aged 25-40 years with acute COVID-19. The V and J genes are TRBV5-4 and TRBJ1-6, with D uncertain. Sequencing used PBMCs or T cells enriched from blood (not recorded which). The CDR3 sequence: CASSLTTQARNSPLHF. CDR3 sequence (DNA): TGTGCCAGCAGCTTGACCACCCAGGCGCGTAATTCACCCCTCCACTTT.